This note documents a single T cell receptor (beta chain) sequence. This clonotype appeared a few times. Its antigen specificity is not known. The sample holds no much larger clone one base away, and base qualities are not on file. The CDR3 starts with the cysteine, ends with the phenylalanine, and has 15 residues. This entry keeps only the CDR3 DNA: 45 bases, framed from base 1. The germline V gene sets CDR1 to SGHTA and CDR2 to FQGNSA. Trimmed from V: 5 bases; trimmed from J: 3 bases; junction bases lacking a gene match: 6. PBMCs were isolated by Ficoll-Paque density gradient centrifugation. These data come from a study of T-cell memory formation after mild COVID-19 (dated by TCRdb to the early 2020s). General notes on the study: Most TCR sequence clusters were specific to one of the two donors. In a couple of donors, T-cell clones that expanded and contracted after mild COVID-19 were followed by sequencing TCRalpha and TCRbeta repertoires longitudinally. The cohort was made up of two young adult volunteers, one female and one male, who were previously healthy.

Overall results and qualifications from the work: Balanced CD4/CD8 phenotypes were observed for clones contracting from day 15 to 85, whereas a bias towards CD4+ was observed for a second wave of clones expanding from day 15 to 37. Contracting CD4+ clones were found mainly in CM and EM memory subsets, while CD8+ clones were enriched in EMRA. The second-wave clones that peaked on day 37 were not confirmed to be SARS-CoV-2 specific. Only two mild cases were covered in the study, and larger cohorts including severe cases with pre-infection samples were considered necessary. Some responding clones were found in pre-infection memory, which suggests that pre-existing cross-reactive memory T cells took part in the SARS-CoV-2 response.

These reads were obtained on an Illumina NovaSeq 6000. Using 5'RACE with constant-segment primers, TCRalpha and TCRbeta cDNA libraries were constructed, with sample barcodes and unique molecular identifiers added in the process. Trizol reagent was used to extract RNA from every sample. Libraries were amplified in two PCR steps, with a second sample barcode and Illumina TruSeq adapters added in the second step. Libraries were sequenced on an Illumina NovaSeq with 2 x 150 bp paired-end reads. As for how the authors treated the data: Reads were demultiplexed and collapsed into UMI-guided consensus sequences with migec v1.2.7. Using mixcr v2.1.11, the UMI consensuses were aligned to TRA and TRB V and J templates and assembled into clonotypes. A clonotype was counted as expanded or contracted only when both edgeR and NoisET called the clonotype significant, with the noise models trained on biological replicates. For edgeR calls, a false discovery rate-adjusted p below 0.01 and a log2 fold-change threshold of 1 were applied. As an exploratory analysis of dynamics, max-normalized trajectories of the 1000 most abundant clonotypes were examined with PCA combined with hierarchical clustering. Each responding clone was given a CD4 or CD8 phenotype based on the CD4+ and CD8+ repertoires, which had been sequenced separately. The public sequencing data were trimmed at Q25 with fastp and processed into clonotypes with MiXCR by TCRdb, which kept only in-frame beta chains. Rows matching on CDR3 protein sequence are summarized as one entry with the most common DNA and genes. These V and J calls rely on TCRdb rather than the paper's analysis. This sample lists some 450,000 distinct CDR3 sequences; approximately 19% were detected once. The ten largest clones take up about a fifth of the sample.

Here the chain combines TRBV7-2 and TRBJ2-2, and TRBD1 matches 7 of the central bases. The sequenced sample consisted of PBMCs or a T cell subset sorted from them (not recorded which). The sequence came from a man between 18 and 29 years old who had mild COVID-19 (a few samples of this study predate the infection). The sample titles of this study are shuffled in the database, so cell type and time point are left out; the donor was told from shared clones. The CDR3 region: CASSPPTGYTGELFF. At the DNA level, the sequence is TGTGCCAGCAGCCCGCCGACAGGGTACACCGGGGAGCTGTTTTTT.